A single T cell receptor beta chain is shown here with its context. Its antigen has not been determined. No much larger clone is present one base from it, and per-base qualities are unavailable. The immunoSEQ Assay, a bias-controlled multiplex PCR, was used to amplify TCRbeta CDR3 regions from genomic DNA. Regarding the original processing steps: Within the assay, amplification of reference gene primers was used to estimate how many nucleated cells each sample contained. Sequence reads were collapsed and filtered to measure the absolute abundance of every unique TCRbeta CDR3 rearrangement. For each sample, productive Simpson clonality was calculated by taking the square root of Simpson's diversity index across productive rearrangements. The clones in this table, taken by TCRdb from immuneACCESS, are in-frame only. Not every clone is retained; where verified, under half of the shortfall comes from an unresolved V gene, and the cause of the rest is unknown. That table supplies the V and J calls and clone size; D and trimming were determined from the DNA. Present in this sample are around 250,000 clones, 80% to 90% of which were seen just once. The ten largest clones add up to approximately 4.3% of the sample.

For CDR1 and CDR2, the germline V gene lists MGHDK and SYGVNS. V is cut by 11 bases and J by 1 base, and the space between the germline ends is 10 bases. The CDR3 sequence holds 12 residues, the cysteine and phenylalanine included. Only CDR3 DNA remains: 36 bases, in frame from the first base. Participants in the prospective study were aged 18 to 89 years, lived in about two dozen United States geographic areas, and enrolled through a virtual design. To assign participants to cohorts, the prospective study relied on clinical history that participants themselves reported in a screening survey and a study questionnaire. Mobile phlebotomists in the prospective study collected whole blood, serum and a nasopharyngeal or oropharyngeal swab from every participant. Prospective study participants could optionally give additional blood draws and questionnaires over an approximately 2-month period. Blood samples from the prospective study were shipped frozen or at room temperature prior to DNA extraction.

These data come from a study of blood T cell repertoires in COVID-19 (TCRdb year 2020). Background on the whole study: Collaborator samples came from the United States, Italy and Spain and covered acute and convalescent phases of COVID-19. The repertoires were made available in a free public database intended to serve as a resource for research on the immune response to SARS-CoV-2. The samples were drawn from two sources: the first 160 participants of the ongoing ImmuneRACE study, and approximately 1,300 subjects contributed by 6 global collaborators. The dataset comprised deeply sampled blood TCRbeta repertoires from subjects exposed to, actively infected with, or recovered from COVID-19. The material from the prospective study consisted of cDNA or gDNA derived from T cells, B-cell-depleted T cells, or PBMCs. HLA class I and class II types, where available, came from metadata supplied by the sample provider rather than from assay-based typing. A de-identified subject ID, COVID-19 status, age in years and sex were almost always included in the sample metadata.

The study at large found these results: The amount of clinical and demographic metadata varied by source and participant and was provided uncurated.

The chain couples TRBV25-1 to TRBJ2-3; the D gene is perhaps TRBD2, on 7 matching bases. The sample consisted of PBMCs or T cells enriched from blood (not recorded which). This clonotype was obtained from a man younger than 45 with acute COVID-19. The nucleotide sequence is given as TGTGCCGGAGGGGGGGGCACAGATACGCAGTATTTT. Translated, this gives CAGGGGTDTQYF.